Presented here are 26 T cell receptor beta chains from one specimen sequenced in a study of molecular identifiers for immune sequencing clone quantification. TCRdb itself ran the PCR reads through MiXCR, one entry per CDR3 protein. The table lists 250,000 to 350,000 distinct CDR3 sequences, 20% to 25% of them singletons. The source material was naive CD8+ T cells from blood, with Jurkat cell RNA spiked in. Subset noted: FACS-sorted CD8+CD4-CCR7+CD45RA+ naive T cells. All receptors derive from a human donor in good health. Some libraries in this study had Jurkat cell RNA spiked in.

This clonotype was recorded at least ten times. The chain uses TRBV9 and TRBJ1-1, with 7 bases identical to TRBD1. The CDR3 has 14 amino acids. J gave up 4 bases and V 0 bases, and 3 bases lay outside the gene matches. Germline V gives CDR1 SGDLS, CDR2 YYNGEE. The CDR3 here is CASSVEGGGTEAFF. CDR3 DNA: TGTGCCAGCAGCGTAGAAGGGGGCGGCACTGAAGCTTTCTTT.

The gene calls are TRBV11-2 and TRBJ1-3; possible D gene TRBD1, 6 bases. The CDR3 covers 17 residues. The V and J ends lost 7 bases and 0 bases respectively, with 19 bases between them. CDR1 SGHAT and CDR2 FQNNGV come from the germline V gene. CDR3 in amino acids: CASTIPIRGSSGNTIYF. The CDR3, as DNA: TGTGCCAGCACCATCCCGATCAGGGGAAGCTCTGGAAACACCATATATTTT.

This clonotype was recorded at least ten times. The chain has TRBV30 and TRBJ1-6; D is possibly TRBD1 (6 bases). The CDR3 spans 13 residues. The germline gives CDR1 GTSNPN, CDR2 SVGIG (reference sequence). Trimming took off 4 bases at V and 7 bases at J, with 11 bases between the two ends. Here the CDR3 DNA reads TGTGCCTGGATACAGGGCGAGAATTCACCCCTCCACTTT. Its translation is CAWIQGENSPLHF.

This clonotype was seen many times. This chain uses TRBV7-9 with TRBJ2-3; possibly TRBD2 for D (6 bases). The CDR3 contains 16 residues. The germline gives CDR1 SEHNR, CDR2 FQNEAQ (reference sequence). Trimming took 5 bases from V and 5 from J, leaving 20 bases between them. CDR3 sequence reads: CASSPSNGGGIDTQYF. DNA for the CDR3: TGTGCCAGCAGCCCCAGTAACGGGGGTGGTATAGATACGCAGTATTTT.

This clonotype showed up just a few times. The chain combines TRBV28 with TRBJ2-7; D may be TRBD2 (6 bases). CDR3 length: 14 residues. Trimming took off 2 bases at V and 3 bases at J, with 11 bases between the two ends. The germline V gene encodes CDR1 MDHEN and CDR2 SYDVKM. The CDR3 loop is CASSLRGSGYEQYF. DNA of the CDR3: TGTGCCAGCAGTTTACGGGGGTCAGGCTACGAGCAGTACTTC.

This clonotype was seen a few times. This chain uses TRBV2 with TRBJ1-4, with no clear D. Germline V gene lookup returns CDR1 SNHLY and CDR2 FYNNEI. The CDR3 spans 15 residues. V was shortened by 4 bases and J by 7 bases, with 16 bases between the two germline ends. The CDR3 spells CASSASSGEPEKLFF. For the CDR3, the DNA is TGTGCCAGCAGTGCCAGCTCCGGGGAACCTGAAAAACTGTTTTTT.

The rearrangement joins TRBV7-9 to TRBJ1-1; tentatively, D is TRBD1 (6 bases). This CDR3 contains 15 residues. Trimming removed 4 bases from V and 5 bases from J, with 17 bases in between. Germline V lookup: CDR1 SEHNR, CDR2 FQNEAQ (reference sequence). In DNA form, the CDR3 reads TGTGCCAGCAGCTCGAGAGACAGGAGTAGTACTGAAGCTTTCTTT. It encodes CASSSRDRSSTEAFF.

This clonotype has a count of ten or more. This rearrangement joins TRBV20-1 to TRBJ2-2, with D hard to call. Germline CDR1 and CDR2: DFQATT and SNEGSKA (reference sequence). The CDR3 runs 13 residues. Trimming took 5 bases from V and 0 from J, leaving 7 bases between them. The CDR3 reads CSAGYANTGELFF. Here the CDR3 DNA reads TGCAGTGCTGGGTATGCGAACACCGGGGAGCTGTTTTTT.

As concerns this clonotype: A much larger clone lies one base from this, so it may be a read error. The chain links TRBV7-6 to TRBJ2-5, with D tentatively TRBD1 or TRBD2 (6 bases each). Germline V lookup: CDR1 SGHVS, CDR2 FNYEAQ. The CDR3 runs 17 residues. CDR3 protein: CAGSSTGATETQETQYF. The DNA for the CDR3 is TGTGCCGGCAGCTCGACGGGGGCCACCGAGACCCAAGAGACCCAGTACTTC.

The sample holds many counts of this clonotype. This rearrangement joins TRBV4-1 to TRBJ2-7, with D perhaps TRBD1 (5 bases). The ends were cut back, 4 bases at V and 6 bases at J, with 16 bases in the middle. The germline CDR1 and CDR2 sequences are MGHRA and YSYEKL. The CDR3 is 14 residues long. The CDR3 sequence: CASSPKTQGFEQYF. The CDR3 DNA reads TGCGCCAGCAGCCCGAAAACCCAGGGTTTCGAGCAGTACTTC.

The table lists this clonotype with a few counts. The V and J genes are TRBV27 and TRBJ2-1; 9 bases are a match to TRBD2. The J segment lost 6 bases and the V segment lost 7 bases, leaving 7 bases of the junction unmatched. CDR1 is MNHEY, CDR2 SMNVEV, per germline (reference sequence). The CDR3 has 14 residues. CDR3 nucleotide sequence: TGTGCCAGCATGGGGCTAGCGGGGACCAATGAGCAGTTCTTC. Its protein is CASMGLAGTNEQFF.

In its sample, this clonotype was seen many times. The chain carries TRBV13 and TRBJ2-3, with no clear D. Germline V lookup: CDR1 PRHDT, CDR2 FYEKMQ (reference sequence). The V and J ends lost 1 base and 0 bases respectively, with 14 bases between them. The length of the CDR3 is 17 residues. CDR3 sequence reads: CASSLAGHLTSTDTQYF. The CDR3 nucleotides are TGTGCCAGCAGCTTAGCGGGCCACCTCACTAGCACAGATACGCAGTATTTT.

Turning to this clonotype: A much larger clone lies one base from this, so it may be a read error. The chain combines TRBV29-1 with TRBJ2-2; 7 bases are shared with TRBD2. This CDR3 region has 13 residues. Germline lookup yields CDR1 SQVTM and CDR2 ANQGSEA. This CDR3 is CSVGYTLGGGLFF. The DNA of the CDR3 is TGCAGCGTTGGTTACACTCTAGGCGGGGGGCTGTTTTTT.

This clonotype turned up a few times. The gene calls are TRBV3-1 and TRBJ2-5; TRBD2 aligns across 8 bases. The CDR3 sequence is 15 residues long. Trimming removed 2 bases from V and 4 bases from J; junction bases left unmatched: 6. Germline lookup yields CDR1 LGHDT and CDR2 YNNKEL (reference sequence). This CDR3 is CASSQPGLGVETQYF. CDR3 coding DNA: TGTGCCAGCAGCCAACCGGGACTAGGCGTAGAGACCCAGTACTTC.

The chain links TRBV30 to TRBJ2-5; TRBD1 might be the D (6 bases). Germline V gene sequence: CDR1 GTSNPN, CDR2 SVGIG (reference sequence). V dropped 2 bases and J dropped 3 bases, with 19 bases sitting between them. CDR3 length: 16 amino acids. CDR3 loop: CAWSRYRVSTKETQYF. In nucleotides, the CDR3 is TGTGCCTGGAGTCGCTACAGGGTTTCGACGAAAGAGACCCAGTACTTC.

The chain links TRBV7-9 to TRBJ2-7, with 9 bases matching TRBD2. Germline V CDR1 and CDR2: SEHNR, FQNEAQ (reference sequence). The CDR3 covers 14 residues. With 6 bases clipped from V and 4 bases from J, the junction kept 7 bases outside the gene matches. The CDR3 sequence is CASRGKREAYEQYF. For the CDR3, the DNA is TGTGCCAGCAGGGGGAAGCGGGAGGCGTACGAGCAGTACTTC.

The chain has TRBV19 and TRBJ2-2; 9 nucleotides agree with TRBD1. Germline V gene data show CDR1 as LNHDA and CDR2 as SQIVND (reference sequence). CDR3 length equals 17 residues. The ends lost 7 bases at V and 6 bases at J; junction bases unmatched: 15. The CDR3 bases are TGTGCCAGTACCTACGGAGGGACAGGGCTCATTTCCGGGGAGCTGTTTTTT. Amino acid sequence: CASTYGGTGLISGELFF.

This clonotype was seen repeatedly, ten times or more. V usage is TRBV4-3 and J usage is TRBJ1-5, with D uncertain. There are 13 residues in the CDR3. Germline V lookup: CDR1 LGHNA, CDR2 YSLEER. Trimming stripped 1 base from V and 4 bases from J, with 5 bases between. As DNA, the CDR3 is TGCGCCAGCAGCCAAGCCCCGAATCAGCCCCAGCATTTT. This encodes CASSQAPNQPQHF.

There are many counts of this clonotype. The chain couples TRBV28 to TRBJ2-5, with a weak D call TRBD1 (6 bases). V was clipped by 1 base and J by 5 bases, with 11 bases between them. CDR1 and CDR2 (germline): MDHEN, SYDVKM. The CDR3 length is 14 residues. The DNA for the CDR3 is TGTGCCAGCAGTTTATACAGGGTCGTGGAGACCCAGTACTTC. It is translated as CASSLYRVVETQYF.

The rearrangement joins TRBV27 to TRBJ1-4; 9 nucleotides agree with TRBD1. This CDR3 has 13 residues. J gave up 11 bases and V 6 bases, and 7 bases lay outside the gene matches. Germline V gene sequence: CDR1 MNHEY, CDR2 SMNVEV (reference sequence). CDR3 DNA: TGTGCCAGCAGGGGACAGGGTCTTTGGAAACTGTTTTTT. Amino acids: CASRGQGLWKLFF.

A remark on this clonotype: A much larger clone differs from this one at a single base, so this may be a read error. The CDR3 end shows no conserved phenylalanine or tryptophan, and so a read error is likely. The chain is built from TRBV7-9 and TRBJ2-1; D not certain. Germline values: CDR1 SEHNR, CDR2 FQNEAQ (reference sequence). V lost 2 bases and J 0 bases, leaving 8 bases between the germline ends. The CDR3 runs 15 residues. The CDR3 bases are TGTGCCAGCAGCTTACAGCCCAGCTCCTACAATGAGCAGTTCTCC. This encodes CASSLQPSSYNEQFS.

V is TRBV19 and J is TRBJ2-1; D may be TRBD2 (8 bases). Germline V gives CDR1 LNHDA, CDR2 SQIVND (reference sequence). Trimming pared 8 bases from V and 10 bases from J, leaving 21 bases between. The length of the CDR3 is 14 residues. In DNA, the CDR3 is TGTGCCAGTCGTCAAGGGGGCGGGAGGTGGGAGCAGTTCTTC. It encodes CASRQGGGRWEQFF. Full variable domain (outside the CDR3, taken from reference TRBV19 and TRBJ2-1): DGGITQSPKYLFRKEGQNVTLSCEQNLNHDAMYWYRQDPGQGLRLIYYSQIVNDFQKGDIAEGYSVSREKKESFPLTVTSAQKNPTAFYLCASRQGGGRWEQFFGPGTRLTVL.

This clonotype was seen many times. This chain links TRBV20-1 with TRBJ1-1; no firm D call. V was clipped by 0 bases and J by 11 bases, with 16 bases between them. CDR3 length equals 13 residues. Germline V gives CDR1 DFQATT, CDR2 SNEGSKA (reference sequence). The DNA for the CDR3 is TGCAGTGCTAGAGAGAGAGGAGAACTGGGGGCTTTCTTT. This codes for CSARERGELGAFF.

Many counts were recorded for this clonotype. CDR3 sequence: CASSRDNSNYGYTF. The CDR3 DNA reads TGTGCCAGTAGTCGCGACAACTCTAACTATGGCTACACCTTC. The rearrangement joins TRBV19 to TRBJ1-2; D gene unclear. Germline CDR1 reads LNHDA; CDR2 reads SQIVND (reference sequence). Trimming shortened V by 5 bases and J by 0 bases, and 10 bases separated the two germline ends. This CDR3 has 14 amino acids.

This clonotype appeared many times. The CDR3 DNA is TGTGCCAGCAGCTCGCTAGAGGTTGCCCAGCATTTT. Translating it yields CASSSLEVAQHF. This sequence joins TRBV7-9 and TRBJ1-5; D call uncertain. This CDR3 region has 12 residues. Trimming took 4 bases from V and 11 from J, leaving 12 bases between them. Germline V gene data show CDR1 as SEHNR and CDR2 as FQNEAQ (reference sequence). The full variable domain, rest sourced from reference TRBV7-9 and TRBJ1-5, is DTGVSQNPRHKITKRGQNVTFRCDPISEHNRLYWYRQTLGQGPEFLTYFQNEAQLEKSRLLSDRFSAERPKGSFSTLEIQRTEQGDSAMYLCASSSLEVAQHFGDGTRLSIL.

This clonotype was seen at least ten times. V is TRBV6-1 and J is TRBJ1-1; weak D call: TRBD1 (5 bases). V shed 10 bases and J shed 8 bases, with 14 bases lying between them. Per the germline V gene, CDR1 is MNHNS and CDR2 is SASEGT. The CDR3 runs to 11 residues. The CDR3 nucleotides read TGTGCCACTATGGACAATCGGGAAGCTTTCTTT. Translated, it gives CATMDNREAFF.